One and the same sample provided the 17 T cell receptor beta chains below, sequenced in a study of blood T cell repertoires in COVID-19. Repertoires were generated with immunoSEQ multiplex PCR, while TCRdb's copy carries only in-frame clones and drops some. The data hold fewer than 300,000 clones, with around 87% observed a single time. Input material: peripheral blood. The source is a woman aged 40 to 50 who had recovered from COVID-19.

This chain uses TRBV7-3 with TRBJ2-6; tentatively, D is TRBD1 (5 bases). Trimming left V 5 bases short and J 3 bases short, with 14 bases between. Germline assignment: CDR1 SGHTA and CDR2 FQGTGA. The CDR3 consists of 16 residues. This CDR3 reads CASSPARVFGANVLTF. The CDR3 DNA follows: TGTGCCAGCAGCCCGGCCAGGGTTTTTGGGGCCAACGTCCTGACTTTC.

This chain uses TRBV5-3 with TRBJ2-3, with TRBD2 matching over 10 bases. TRBV5-3 is reported as an ORF; its role is uncertain. J was trimmed by 0 bases and V by 4 bases; bases with no gene match: 14. The CDR3 is 19 residues long. As DNA, the CDR3 is TGTGCCAGAAGCATTGCCGGCCTAGCGGGGGACTCAAGCACAGATACGCAGTATTTT. Its protein is CARSIAGLAGDSSTDTQYF.

The CDR3 loop is CASAPGRRHTDTQYF. CDR3 coding DNA: TGTGCCAGCGCGCCAGGGCGCAGACACACAGATACGCAGTATTTT. The chain uses TRBV7-2 and TRBJ2-3; maybe TRBD1 (5 bases). V was pared by 8 bases and J by 2 bases, with 17 bases between. CDR1 SGHTA and CDR2 FQGNSA come from the germline V gene. The CDR3 consists of 15 residues.

This sequence joins TRBV18 and TRBJ1-1, with 9 bases that match TRBD1. The CDR3 is made up of 15 amino acids. The J segment lost 6 bases and the V segment lost 5 bases, leaving 10 bases of the junction unmatched. Looked up from germline, CDR1 is KGHSH and CDR2 is LQKENI. The CDR3 loop reads CASSDRGTGLPEAFF. The CDR3 DNA sequence: TGTGCCAGCTCAGACAGGGGGACAGGGCTCCCTGAAGCTTTCTTT.

This chain joins TRBV4-1 and TRBJ1-1; D is uncertain. CDR3 size: 16 residues. Germline values: CDR1 MGHRA, CDR2 YSYEKL. V was trimmed by 3 bases and J by 1 base, leaving 15 bases between them. The CDR3, as DNA: TGCGCCAGCAGCCACCACACGCGGGCGCAGAACACTGAAGCTTTCTTT. Translation gives CASSHHTRAQNTEAFF.

This clone was detected only a few times. The chain joins TRBV4-1 to TRBJ2-3; 7 nucleotides line up with TRBD1. V was clipped by 4 bases and J by 2 bases; unmatched bases: 15. This CDR3 is built from 18 residues. Germline V gives CDR1 MGHRA, CDR2 YSYEKL. The CDR3 nucleotides read TGCGCCAGCAGCCGAGACTCTCCGGGACAGCTTCTCACAGATACGCAGTATTTT. This sequence encodes CASSRDSPGQLLTDTQYF.

This chain uses TRBV18 with TRBJ1-4, with D unresolved. There are 15 residues in the CDR3. CDR1 is KGHSH and CDR2 is LQKENI in the germline V gene. Trimming shortened V by 3 bases and J by 4 bases, and 12 bases separated the two germline ends. The CDR3 DNA is TGTGCCAGCTCACCGGGCCGAACGGATAATGAAAAACTGTTTTTT. Its translation: CASSPGRTDNEKLFF.

The gene calls are TRBV7-2 and TRBJ2-3, with D possibly being TRBD2 (6 bases). The V end lost 2 bases, the J end lost 4 bases, and 13 bases lay between the germline ends. The CDR3 is 15 amino acids. The germline CDR1 and CDR2 sequences are SGHTA and FQGNSA. The CDR3 reads CASSLLTGDADTQYF. The DNA for the CDR3 is TGTGCCAGCAGCTTACTGACGGGGGACGCAGATACGCAGTATTTT. Full variable domain (remainder filled in from reference TRBV7-2 and TRBJ2-3): GAGVSQSPSNKVTEKGKDVELRCDPISGHTALYWYRQSLGQGLEFLIYFQGNSAPDKSGLPSDRFSAERTGGSVSTLTIQRTQQEDSAVYLCASSLLTGDADTQYFGPGTRLTVL.

The chain is built from TRBV27 and TRBJ1-1; D is uncertain. Germline CDR1 MNHEY, CDR2 SMNVEV (reference sequence). The CDR3 is made up of 16 amino acids. The V and J ends lost 1 base and 1 base respectively, with 13 bases between them. This CDR3 is CASSLYAFGENTEAFF. In DNA, the CDR3 is TGTGCCAGCAGTTTATATGCCTTCGGAGAGAACACTGAAGCTTTCTTT.

This clone has just a few counts. The chain employs TRBV5-1 and TRBJ2-3, with D unresolved. V lost 0 bases and J 1 base, leaving 3 bases between the germline ends. Per germline, CDR1 SGHRS and CDR2 YFSETQ. The CDR3 is 13 amino acids. The CDR3 DNA follows: TGCGCCAGCAGCTTGGTCGGCACAGATACGCAGTATTTT. As protein: CASSLVGTDTQYF.

The chain employs TRBV18 and TRBJ1-1; tentatively, D is TRBD1 (6 bases). Per the germline V gene, CDR1 is KGHSH and CDR2 is LQKENI. V was trimmed by 6 bases and J by 3 bases, leaving 8 bases between them. The CDR3 runs to 12 residues. The CDR3 sequence: CASSTGYTEAFF. In nucleotides, the CDR3 is TGTGCCAGCTCCACAGGGTACACTGAAGCTTTCTTT.

This sequence joins TRBV2 and TRBJ2-2, with 10 bases fitting TRBD1. Germline values: CDR1 SNHLY, CDR2 FYNNEI. The CDR3 consists of 13 residues. V lost 10 bases to trimming and J lost 7 bases; unmatched junction nucleotides: 6. The CDR3 loop is CATRQGAHGELFF. The CDR3 DNA sequence: TGTGCCACCAGACAGGGGGCGCACGGGGAGCTGTTTTTT.

This chain joins TRBV30 and TRBJ2-3; 10 positions match TRBD2. Germline V gives CDR1 GTSNPN, CDR2 SVGIG (reference sequence). The CDR3 has 14 residues. V lost 2 bases and J lost 9; bases outside the gene matches: 8. This CDR3 reads CAWSLAGARQTQYF. The CDR3 DNA sequence: TGTGCCTGGAGTCTAGCGGGGGCCCGCCAAACGCAGTATTTT.

J is TRBJ2-7 and V is TRBV6-5, with 9 bases lining up with TRBD2. The CDR3 totals 14 residues. Germline lookup yields CDR1 MNHEY and CDR2 SVGAGI. V was clipped by 5 bases and J by 2 bases; unmatched bases: 4. CDR3 in DNA: TGTGCCAGCAGTCCGGGACTAGCTGCCTACGAGCAGTACTTC. Protein sequence: CASSPGLAAYEQYF.

The chain is built from TRBV18 and TRBJ1-5; D call uncertain. Germline CDR1 reads KGHSH; CDR2 reads LQKENI. V was clipped by 2 bases and J by 7 bases, with 9 bases between them. CDR3 size: 13 residues. DNA for the CDR3: TGTGCCAGCTCACCAGGTTCCGAGCAGCCCCAGCATTTT. It encodes CASSPGSEQPQHF.

The chain is built from TRBV5-8 and TRBJ2-3, with D possibly TRBD2 on 6 matching bases. CDR1 is SGHTS and CDR2 is YDEGEE in the germline V gene. Trimming left V 5 bases short and J 6 bases short, with 10 bases between. There are 12 residues in the CDR3. The CDR3 here is CASSLRGDTQYF. CDR3 nucleotide sequence: TGTGCCAGCAGTCTGCGGGGCGATACGCAGTATTTT.

The CDR3 sequence is CAISKITGANTEAFF. The CDR3 bases are TGTGCCATCAGTAAAATAACAGGGGCGAACACTGAAGCTTTCTTT. The chain links TRBV10-3 to TRBJ1-1; 7 bases align to TRBD1. The CDR3 is 15 amino acids. The V gene's germline CDR1 is ENHRY and CDR2 SYGVKD. With 5 bases clipped from V and 1 base from J, the junction kept 7 bases outside the gene matches.